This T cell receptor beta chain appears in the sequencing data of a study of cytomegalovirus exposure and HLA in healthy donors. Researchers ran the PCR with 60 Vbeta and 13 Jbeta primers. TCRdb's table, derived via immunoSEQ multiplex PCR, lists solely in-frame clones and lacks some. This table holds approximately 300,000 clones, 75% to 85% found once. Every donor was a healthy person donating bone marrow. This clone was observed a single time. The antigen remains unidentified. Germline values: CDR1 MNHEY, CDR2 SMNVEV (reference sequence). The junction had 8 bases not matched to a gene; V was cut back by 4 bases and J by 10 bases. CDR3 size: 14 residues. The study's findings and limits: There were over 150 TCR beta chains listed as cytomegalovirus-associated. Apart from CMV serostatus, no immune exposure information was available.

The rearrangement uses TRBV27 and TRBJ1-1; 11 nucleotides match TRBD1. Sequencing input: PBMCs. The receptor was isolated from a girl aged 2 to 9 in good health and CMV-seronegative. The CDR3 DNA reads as TGTGCCAGCAGTTCCGCCGGGACAGGGGGTTCAGCTTTCTTT. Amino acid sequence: CASSSAGTGGSAFF.